One T cell receptor beta chain is described in this entry. Its antigen is still unknown. Germline CDR1 MNHNS, CDR2 SASEGT. V was trimmed by 7 bases and J by 11 bases, leaving 14 bases between them. This CDR3 region has 12 residues. This sample is drawn from a study of shared clonotypes between healthy human individuals. The study, taken as a whole, reports: Few donors restricted represented genetic and exposure-history diversity. Clonotypes shared by all four sorted-subset donors had higher generation probabilities than non-shared clonotypes. How much donors shared clonotypes was expected to be affected by sequencing depth.

Produced via immunoSEQ multiplex PCR; TCRdb's table is partial and in-frame only. The sample includes about 1.5 million clones, approximately 97% of them seen just once. The receptor comes from a man aged 30-40 years in good health. The chain combines TRBV6-1 with TRBJ1-4; D gene ambiguous. The specimen sequenced was naive CD4+ T cells sorted from blood. Subset: CD45RA+ positively selected. CDR3 sequence (DNA): TGTGCCAGCATTGATGAAGGGAGGAAACTGTTTTTT. Translating it yields CASIDEGRKLFF.